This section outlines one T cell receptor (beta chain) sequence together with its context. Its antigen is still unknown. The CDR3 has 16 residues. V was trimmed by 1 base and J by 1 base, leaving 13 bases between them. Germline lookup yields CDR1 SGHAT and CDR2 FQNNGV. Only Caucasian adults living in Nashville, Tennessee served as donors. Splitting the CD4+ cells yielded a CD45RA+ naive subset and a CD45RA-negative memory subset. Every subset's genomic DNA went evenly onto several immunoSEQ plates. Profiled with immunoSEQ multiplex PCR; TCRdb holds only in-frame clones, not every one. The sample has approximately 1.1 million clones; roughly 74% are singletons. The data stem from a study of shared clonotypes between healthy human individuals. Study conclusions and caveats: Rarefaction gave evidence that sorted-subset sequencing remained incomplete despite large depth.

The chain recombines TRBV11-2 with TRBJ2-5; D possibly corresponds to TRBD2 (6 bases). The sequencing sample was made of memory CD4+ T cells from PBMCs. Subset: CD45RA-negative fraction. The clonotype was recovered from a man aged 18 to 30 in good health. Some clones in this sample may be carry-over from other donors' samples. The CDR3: CASSLVQGGFQETQYF. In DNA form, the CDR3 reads TGTGCCAGCAGCTTAGTCCAGGGAGGATTCCAAGAGACCCAGTACTTC.